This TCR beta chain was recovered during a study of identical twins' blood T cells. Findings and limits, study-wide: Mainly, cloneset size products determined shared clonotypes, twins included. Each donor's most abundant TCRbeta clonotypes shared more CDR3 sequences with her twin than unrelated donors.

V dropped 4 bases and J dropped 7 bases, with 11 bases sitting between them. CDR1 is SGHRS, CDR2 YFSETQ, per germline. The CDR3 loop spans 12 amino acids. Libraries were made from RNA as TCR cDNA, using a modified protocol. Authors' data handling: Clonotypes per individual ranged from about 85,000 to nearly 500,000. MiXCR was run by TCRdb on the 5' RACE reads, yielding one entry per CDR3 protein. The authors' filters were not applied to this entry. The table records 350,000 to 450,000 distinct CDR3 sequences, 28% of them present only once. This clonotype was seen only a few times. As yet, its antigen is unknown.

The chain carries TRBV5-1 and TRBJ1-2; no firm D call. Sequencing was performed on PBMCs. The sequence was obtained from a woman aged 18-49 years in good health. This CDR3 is CASSPPPGGYTF. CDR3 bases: TGCGCCAGCAGCCCGCCCCCTGGTGGCTACACCTTC.